This TCR beta chain was captured in a study of blood T cell repertoires in COVID-19. Clones were sequenced by immunoSEQ multiplex PCR, and TCRdb holds only the in-frame ones, with some missing. The sample consists of some 280,000 clones, about nine tenths of them appearing once. The CDR3 has 14 amino acids. V lost 5 bases to trimming and J lost 7 bases; unmatched junction nucleotides: 10. Germline V gene lookup returns CDR1 SGHAT and CDR2 FQNNGV. Sequencing was done on a sample of peripheral blood. The receptor comes from a woman aged 55-69 years with acute or convalescent COVID-19. V and J are TRBV11-2 and TRBJ2-7; 8 bases line up with TRBD1. CDR3 DNA: TGTGCCAGCAGCCTCGAACCCACAGGGGGTGAGCAGTACTTC. Translating it yields CASSLEPTGGEQYF.